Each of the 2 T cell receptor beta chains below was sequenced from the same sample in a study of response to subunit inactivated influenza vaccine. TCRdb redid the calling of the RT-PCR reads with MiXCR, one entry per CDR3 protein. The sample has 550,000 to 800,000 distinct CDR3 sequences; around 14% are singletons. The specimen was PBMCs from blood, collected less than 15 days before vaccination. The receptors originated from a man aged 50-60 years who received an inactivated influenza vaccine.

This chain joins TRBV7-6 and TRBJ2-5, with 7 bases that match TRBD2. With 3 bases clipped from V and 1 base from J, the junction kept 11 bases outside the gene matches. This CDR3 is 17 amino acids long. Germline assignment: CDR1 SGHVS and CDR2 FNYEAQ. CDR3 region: CASSLRAGGYLQETQYF. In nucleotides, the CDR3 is TGTGCCAGCAGCTTGCGGGCCGGGGGGTACCTCCAAGAGACCCAGTACTTC.

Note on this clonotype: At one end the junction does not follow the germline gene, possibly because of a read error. The CDR3 DNA sequence: TGTGCCAACAGCCACGGGGAGCAGTTCTTC. It is translated as CANSHGEQFF. The chain carries TRBV7-9 and TRBJ2-1; D unclear. The CDR3 has 10 residues. The germline gives CDR1 SEHNR, CDR2 FQNEAQ (reference sequence).